What follows describes a single TCR beta chain. What it recognizes is unknown. The data stem from a study of shared clonotypes between healthy human individuals. Clones were read by immunoSEQ multiplex PCR, and TCRdb kept only the in-frame ones, dropping some. The sample comprises about 2.4 million clones, under 95% of which are singletons, and roughly 0.36% rests with the top ten. Study-wide points: Since donors were few, the genetic and exposure-history diversity represented was limited. Donor clonotype sharing was expected to depend on sequencing depth.

All donors were healthy HIV-negative adults lacking recent acute infections or vaccinations. Those who donated, Caucasian adults without exception, all lived in Nashville, Tennessee. Losses at the gene ends were 4 bases for V and 2 bases for J; bases not matched to a gene: 9. This CDR3 contains 16 residues. CDR1 is SEHNR, CDR2 FQNEAQ, per germline (reference sequence). This chain uses TRBV7-9 with TRBJ1-1; 8 bases are a match to TRBD1. The sequencing input was naive CD4+ T cells from PBMCs. Subset reported: CD45RA+ positively selected. This clonotype originated in a man between 18 and 29 years old in good health. Some clones in this sample may be carry-over from other donors' samples. The CDR3 sequence is CASSYRQGWLNTEAFF. CDR3 in DNA: TGTGCCAGCAGCTACCGACAGGGGTGGCTAAACACTGAAGCTTTCTTT.